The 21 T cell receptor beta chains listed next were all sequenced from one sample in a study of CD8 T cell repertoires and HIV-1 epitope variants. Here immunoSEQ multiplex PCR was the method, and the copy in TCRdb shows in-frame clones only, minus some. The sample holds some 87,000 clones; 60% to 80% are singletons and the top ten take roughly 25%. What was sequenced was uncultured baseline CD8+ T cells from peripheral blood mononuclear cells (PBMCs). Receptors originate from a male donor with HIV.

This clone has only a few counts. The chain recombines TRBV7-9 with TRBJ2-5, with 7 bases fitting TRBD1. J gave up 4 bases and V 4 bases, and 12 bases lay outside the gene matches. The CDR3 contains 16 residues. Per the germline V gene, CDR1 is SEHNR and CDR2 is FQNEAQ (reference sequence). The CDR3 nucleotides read TGTGCCAGCAGCTACCTCTGGCAGGGGGATCGAGAGACCCAGTACTTC. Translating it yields CASSYLWQGDRETQYF.

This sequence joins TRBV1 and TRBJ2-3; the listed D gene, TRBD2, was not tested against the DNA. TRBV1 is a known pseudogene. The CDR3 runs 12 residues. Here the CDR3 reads CTSSQPRDTQYF. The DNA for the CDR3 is TGCACCAGCAGCCAACCTAGAGATACGCAGTATTTT.

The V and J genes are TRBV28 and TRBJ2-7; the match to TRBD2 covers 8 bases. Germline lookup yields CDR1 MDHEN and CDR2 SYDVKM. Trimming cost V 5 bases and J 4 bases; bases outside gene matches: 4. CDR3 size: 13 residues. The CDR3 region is CASSKGLGYEQYF. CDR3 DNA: TGTGCCAGCAGTAAGGGACTAGGGTACGAGCAGTACTTC.

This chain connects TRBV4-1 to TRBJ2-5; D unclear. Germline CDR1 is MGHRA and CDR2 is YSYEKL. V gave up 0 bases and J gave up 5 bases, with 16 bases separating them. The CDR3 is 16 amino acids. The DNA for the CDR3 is TGCGCCAGCAGCCAAGATCCCCAGCTACCTTCGGAGACCCAGTACTTC. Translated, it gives CASSQDPQLPSETQYF.

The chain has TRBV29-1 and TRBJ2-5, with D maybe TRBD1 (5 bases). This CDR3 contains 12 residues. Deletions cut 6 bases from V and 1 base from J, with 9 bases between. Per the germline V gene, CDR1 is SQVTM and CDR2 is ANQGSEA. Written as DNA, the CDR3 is TGCAGCGTGCTAGGGGCCCAAGAGACCCAGTACTTC. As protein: CSVLGAQETQYF.

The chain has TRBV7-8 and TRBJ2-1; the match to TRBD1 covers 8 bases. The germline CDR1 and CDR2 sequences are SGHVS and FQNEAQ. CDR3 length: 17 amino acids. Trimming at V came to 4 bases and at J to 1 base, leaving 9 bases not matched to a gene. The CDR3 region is CASSSTRDRLSYNEQFF. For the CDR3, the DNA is TGTGCCAGCAGCTCAACCCGGGACAGGCTATCCTACAATGAGCAGTTCTTC.

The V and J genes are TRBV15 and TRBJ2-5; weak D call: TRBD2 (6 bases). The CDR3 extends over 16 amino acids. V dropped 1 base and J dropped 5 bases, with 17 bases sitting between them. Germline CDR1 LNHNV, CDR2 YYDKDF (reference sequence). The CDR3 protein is CATSRVTAGGGETQYF. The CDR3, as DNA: TGTGCCACCAGCAGAGTGACTGCGGGTGGGGGGGAGACCCAGTACTTC. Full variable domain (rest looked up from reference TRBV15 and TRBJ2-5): DAMVIQNPRYQVTQFGKPVTLSCSQTLNHNVMYWYQQKSSQAPKLLFHYYDKDFNNEADTPDNFQSRRPNTSFCFLDIRSPGLGDTAMYLCATSRVTAGGGETQYFGPGTRLLVL.

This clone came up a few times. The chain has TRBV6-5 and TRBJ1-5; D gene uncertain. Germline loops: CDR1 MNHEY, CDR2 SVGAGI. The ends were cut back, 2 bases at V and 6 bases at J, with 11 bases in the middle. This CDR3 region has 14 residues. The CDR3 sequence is CASSYKGTGQPQHF. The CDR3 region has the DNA TGTGCCAGCAGTTACAAGGGAACCGGTCAGCCCCAGCATTTT.

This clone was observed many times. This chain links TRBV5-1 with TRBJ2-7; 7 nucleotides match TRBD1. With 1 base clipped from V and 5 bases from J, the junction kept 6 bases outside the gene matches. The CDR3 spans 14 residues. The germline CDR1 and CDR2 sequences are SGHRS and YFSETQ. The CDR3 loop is CASSLYQGDHEQYF. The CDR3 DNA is TGCGCCAGCAGCTTGTACCAGGGGGACCACGAGCAGTACTTC.

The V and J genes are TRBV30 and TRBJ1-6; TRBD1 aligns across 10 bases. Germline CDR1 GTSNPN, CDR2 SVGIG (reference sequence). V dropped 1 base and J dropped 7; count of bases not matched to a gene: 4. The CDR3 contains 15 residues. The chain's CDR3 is CAWSGQGARNSPLHF. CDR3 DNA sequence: TGTGCCTGGAGTGGACAGGGGGCGAGGAATTCACCCCTCCACTTT.

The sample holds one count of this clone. For the CDR3, the DNA is TGCGCCAGCAGCCCCTTGGCGGGGGGCATAGATGAGCAGTTCTTC. Protein product: CASSPLAGGIDEQFF. The chain combines TRBV4-1 with TRBJ2-1; 8 bases fit TRBD2. Germline CDR1 reads MGHRA; CDR2 reads YSYEKL. The CDR3 runs 15 residues. V was pared by 4 bases and J by 8 bases, with 10 bases of the junction left unmatched.

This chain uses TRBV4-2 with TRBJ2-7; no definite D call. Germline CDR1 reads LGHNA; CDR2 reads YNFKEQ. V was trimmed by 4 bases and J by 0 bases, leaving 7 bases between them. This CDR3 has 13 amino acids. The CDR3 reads CASSPEVSYEQYF. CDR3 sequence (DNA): TGTGCCAGCAGCCCTGAGGTCTCCTACGAGCAGTACTTC.

CDR3 coding DNA: TGTGCCAGCTCACCACAGCGGGGGTACAATGAGCAGTTCTTC. Translation: CASSPQRGYNEQFF. The chain carries TRBV18 and TRBJ2-1; TRBD2 matches at 8 bases. Germline V gene sequence: CDR1 KGHSH, CDR2 LQKENI. J gave up 4 bases and V 1 base, and 0 bases lay outside the gene matches. This CDR3 region has 14 residues. Using reference TRBV18 and TRBJ2-1 for the parts outside the CDR3, the full variable domain is NAGVMQNPRHLVRRRGQEARLRCSPMKGHSHVYWYRQLPEEGLKFMVYLQKENIIDESGMPKERFSAEFPKEGPSILRIQQVVRGDSAAYFCASSPQRGYNEQFFGPGTRLTVL.

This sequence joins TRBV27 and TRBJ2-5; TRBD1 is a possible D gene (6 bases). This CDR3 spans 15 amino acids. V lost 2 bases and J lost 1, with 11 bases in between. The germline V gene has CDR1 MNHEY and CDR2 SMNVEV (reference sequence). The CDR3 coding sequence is TGTGCCAGCAGTTTAGGCAGGGGTGCCCAAGAGACCCAGTACTTC. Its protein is CASSLGRGAQETQYF.

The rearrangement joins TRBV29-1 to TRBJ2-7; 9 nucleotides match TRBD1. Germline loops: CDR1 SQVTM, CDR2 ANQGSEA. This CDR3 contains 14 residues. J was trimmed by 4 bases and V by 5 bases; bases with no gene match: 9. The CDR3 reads CSVLLGTGLYEQYF. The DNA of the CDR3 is TGCAGCGTTTTGCTCGGGACAGGGTTGTACGAGCAGTACTTC.

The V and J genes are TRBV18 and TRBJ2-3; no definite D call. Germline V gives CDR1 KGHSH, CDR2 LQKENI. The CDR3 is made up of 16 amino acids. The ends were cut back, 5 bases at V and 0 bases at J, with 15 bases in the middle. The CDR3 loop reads CASSALGLTSTDTQYF. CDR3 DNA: TGTGCCAGCTCAGCCTTAGGGCTTACTAGCACAGATACGCAGTATTTT.

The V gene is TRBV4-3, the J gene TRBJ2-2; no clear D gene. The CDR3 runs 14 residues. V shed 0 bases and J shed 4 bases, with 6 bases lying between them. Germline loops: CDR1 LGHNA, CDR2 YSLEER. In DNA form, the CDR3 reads TGCGCCAGCAGCCAAGAGGGCAGCACCGGGGAGCTGTTTTTT. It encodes CASSQEGSTGELFF.

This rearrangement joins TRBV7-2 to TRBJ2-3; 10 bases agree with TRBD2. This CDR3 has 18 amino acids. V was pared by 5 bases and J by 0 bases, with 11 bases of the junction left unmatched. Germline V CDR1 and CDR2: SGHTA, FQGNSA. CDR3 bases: TGTGCCAGCAGCGCCGGGGTACTAGCGGGGACTAGCACAGATACGCAGTATTTT. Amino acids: CASSAGVLAGTSTDTQYF.

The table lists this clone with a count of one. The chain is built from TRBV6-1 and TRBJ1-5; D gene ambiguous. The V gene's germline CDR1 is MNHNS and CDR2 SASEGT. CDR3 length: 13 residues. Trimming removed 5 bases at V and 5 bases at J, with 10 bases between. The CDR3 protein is CASSPAEYQPQHF. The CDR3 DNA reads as TGTGCCAGCAGTCCAGCGGAGTATCAGCCCCAGCATTTT.

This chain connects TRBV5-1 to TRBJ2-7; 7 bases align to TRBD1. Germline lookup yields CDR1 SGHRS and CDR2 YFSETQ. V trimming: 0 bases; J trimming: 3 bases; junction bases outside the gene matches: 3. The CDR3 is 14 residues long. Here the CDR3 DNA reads TGCGCCAGCAGCTTGGGGGACAGTGGCTACGAGCAGTACTTC. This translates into CASSLGDSGYEQYF. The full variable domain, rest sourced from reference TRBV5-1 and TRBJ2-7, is KAGVTQTPRYLIKTRGQQVTLSCSPISGHRSVSWYQQTPGQGLQFLFEYFSETQRNKGNFPGRFSGRQFSNSRSEMNVSTLELGDSALYLCASSLGDSGYEQYFGPGTRLTVT.

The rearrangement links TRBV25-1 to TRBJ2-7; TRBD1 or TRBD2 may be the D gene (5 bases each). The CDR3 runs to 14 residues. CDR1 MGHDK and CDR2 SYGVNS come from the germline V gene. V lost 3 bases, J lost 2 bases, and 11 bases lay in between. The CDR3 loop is CASSDPGRTYEQYF. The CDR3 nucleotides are TGTGCCAGCAGTGATCCGGGACGGACCTACGAGCAGTACTTC.